This T cell receptor beta chain was identified in a study of CD8 T cells in ankylosing spondylitis. TCRdb processed the 5' RACE reads anew with MiXCR; each CDR3 protein has one entry. Of 310,000 or so distinct CDR3 sequences listed, approximately 20% are singletons. Study findings and constraints: Reportedly, disease-linked clones are significantly enriched in ankylosing spondylitis patients' matched synovial fluid. Roughly eight highly homologous variants made up a TCR beta motif that seemed to typify ankylosing spondylitis blood. Earlier studies detected some motif variants in reactive arthritis synovial fluid and blood.

A note on this clonotype: The antigen is unknown.

This CDR3 spans 15 amino acids. V lost 5 bases to trimming and J lost 0 bases; unmatched junction nucleotides: 5. The rearrangement links TRBV12-3 or TRBV12-4 to TRBJ1-2; 8 bases match TRBD1. The sequenced sample was blood, either unsorted or a sorted T cell fraction (not recorded which). This receptor was identified in a male donor with ankylosing spondylitis or in good health (not recorded which). For the CDR3, the DNA is TGTGCCAGCAGTCCCCGGACAGGGTCTAACTATGGCTACACCTTC. Amino acid sequence: CASSPRTGSNYGYTF.